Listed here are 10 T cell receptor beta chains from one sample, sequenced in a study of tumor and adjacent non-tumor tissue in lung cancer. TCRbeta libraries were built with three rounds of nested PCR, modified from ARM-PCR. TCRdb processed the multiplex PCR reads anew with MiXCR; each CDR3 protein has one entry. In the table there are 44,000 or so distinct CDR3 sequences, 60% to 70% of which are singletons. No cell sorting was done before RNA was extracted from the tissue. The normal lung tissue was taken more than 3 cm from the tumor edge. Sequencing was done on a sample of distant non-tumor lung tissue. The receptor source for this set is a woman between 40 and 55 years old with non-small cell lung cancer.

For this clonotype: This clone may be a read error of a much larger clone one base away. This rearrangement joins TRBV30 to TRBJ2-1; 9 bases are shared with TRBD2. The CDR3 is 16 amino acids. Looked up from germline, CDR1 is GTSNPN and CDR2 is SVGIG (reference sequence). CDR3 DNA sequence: TGTGCCTGGAGTGTAAAGGCGGGGGGGAGTTTCAATGAGCATTTCTTC. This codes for CAWSVKAGGSFNEHFF.

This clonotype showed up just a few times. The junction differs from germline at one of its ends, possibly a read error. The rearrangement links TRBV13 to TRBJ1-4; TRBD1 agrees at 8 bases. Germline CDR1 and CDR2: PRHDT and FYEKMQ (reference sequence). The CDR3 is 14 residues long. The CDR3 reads CASSSRTGNEKLFF. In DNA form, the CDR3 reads TGTGCAAGCAGCTCCAGGACAGGGAATGAAAAACTGTTTTTT. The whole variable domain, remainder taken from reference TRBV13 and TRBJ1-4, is AAGVIQSPRHLIKEKRETATLKCYPIPRHDTVYWYQQGPGQDPQFLISFYEKMQSDKGSIPDRFSAQQFSDYHSELNMSSLELGDSALYFCASSSRTGNEKLFFGSGTQLSVL.

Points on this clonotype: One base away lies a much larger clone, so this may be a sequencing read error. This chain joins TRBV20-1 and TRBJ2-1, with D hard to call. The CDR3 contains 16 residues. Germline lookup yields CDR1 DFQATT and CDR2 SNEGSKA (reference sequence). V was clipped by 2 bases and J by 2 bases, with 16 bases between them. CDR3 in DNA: TGCAGTGCTAGATATAGGAGACGGCCAACCTACAATGAGCAGTTCTTC. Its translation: CSARYRRRPTYNEQFF.

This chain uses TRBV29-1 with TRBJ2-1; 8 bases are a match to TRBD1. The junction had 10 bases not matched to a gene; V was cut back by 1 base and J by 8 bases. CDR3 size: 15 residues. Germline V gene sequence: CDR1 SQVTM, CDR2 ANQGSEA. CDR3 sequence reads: CSVEVPGQVFDEQFF. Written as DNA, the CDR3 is TGCAGCGTTGAAGTTCCGGGACAGGTCTTTGATGAGCAGTTCTTC.

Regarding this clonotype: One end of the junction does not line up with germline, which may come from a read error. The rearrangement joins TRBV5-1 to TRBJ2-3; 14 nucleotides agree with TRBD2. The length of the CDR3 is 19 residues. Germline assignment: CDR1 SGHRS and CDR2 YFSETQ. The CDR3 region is CANRNPWTSGGTSTDTQYF. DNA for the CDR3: TGCGCCAACAGGAATCCATGGACTAGCGGGGGGACTAGTACAGATACACAGTATTTT.

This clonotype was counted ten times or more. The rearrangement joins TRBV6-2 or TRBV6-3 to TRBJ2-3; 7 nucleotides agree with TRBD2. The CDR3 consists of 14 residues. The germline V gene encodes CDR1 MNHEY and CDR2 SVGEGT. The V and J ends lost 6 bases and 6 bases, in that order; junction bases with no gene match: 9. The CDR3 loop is CASSLRLGGDTQYF. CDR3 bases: TGTGCCAGCAGCCTCAGGCTCGGGGGGGATACGCAGTATTTT.

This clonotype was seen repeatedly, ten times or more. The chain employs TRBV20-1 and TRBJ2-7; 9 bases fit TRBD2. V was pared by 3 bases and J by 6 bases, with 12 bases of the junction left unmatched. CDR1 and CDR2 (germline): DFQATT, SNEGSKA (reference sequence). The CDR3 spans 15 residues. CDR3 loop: CSARYEPGLATEQYF. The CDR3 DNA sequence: TGCAGTGCTAGGTATGAGCCGGGACTAGCTACCGAGCAGTACTTC.

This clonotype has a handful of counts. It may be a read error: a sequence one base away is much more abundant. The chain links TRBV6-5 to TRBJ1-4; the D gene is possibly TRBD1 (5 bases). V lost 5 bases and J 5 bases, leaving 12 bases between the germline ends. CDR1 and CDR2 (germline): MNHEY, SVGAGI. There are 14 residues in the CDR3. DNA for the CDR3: TGTGCCAGCAGTAACTTTAGACAGAATGAAAAACTGTTTTTT. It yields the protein CASSNFRQNEKLFF.

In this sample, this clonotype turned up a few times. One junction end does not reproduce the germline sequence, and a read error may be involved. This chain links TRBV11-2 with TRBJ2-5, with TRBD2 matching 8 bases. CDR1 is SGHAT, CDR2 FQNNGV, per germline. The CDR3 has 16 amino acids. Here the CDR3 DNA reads TGTGCCAGCAGCTCCCTGGGCGGGGGGATACAAGAGACCCGGTACTTC. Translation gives CASSSLGGGIQETRYF.

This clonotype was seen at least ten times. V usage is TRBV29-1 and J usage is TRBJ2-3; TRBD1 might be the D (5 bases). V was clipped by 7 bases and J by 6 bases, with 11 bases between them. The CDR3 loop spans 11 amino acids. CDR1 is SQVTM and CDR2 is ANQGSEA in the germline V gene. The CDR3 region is CSGRQTDTQYF. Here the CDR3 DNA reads TGCAGCGGTAGACAGACTGATACGCAGTATTTT.